These 5 T cell receptor beta chains originate from one sample sequenced in a study of T cells in pancreatic ductal adenocarcinoma (dated by TCRdb to about 2017). Selected pancreatic ductal adenocarcinoma patients had undergone surgery without neoadjuvant therapy. Library creation used the immunoSEQ multiplex PCR assay. TCRdb carries this immuneACCESS record with in-frame sequences only. Its versions omit some clonotypes, under half of them owing to an unresolved V gene in the studies checked, with the rest unexplained. Counted in this sample were thousands of clones; approximately 71% of them appeared once. Roughly 14% of the sample is taken by the ten largest. Sequenced material: pancreatic tumor tissue. The receptors were sampled from a human donor with pancreatic ductal adenocarcinoma.

The table lists this clone with a few counts. This chain links TRBV11-3 with TRBJ1-6; possible D gene TRBD1, 5 bases. V gave up 5 bases and J gave up 10 bases, with 12 bases separating them. The V gene's germline CDR1 is SGHNT and CDR2 YENEEA. CDR3 length: 13 amino acids. In nucleotides, the CDR3 is TGTGCCAGCAGCCGCCGGCGGGACTCACCCCTCCACTTT. Translated: CASSRRRDSPLHF.

The chain has TRBV6-6 and TRBJ2-5, with D unresolved. Trimming cost V 2 bases and J 4 bases, with 5 bases left between them. The CDR3 loop spans 12 amino acids. Germline V gene lookup returns CDR1 MNHNY and CDR2 SVGAGI (reference sequence). The CDR3 region is CASSYPTETQYF. CDR3 coding DNA: TGTGCCAGCAGTTACCCGACAGAGACCCAGTACTTC.

This chain joins TRBV6-8 and TRBJ2-7; 7 nucleotides align to TRBD2. Per the germline V gene, CDR1 is MNHGY and CDR2 is SAAAGT. Germline trimming cut 1 base from V and 2 bases from J; bases unmatched to any gene: 8. The CDR3 has 16 amino acids. CDR3 loop: CASSYCGAGVPYEQYF. CDR3 nucleotide sequence: TGTGCCAGCAGTTACTGCGGGGCGGGAGTTCCCTACGAGCAGTACTTC.

The chain couples TRBV7-9 to TRBJ1-2, with TRBD1 as a possible D gene (6 bases). Germline assignment: CDR1 SEHNR and CDR2 FQNEAQ (reference sequence). Trimming took off 2 bases at V and 8 bases at J, with 12 bases between the two ends. The CDR3 totals 13 residues. Written as DNA, the CDR3 is TGTGCCAGCAGCTTAACGGGGGCCATGGGCTACACCTTC. It translates to CASSLTGAMGYTF. Combining the CDR3 with reference TRBV7-9 and TRBJ1-2 gives the whole variable domain DTGVSQNPRHKITKRGQNVTFRCDPISEHNRLYWYRQTLGQGPEFLTYFQNEAQLEKSRLLSDRFSAERPKGSFSTLEIQRTEQGDSAMYLCASSLTGAMGYTFGSGTRLTVV.

This clone occurred a few times. V usage is TRBV11-2 and J usage is TRBJ2-5, with D possibly being TRBD1 (6 bases). The CDR3 is 15 amino acids. V lost 1 base and J 4 bases, leaving 13 bases between the germline ends. CDR1 and CDR2 from the germline V gene are SGHAT and FQNNGV. This chain's CDR3 is CASSLGTGWGETQYF. The CDR3 DNA is TGTGCCAGCAGCTTAGGAACAGGGTGGGGAGAGACCCAGTACTTC. The whole variable domain, filled in from reference TRBV11-2 and TRBJ2-5, reads EAGVAQSPRYKIIEKRQSVAFWCNPISGHATLYWYQQILGQGPKLLIQFQNNGVVDDSQLPKDRFSAERLKGVDSTLKIQPAKLEDSAVYLCASSLGTGWGETQYFGPGTRLLVL.